The rows below give T cell receptor beta chains drawn from one sample of a study of blood T cell repertoires in COVID-19. Clones were read by immunoSEQ multiplex PCR, and TCRdb kept only the in-frame ones, dropping some. The repertoire has some 150,000 clones, around 84% of them found once; the top ten carry 15%. Sequencing was performed on PBMCs or T cells enriched from blood (not recorded which). Source of these receptors: a man aged 50 to 60 who had recovered from COVID-19. Both conserved end residues are part of each CDR3. D genes are given only for firm matches. Some rows have no size entry. The others give once, few or many, or a class for an expanded clone.

cdr3_aa: CASSSTGSPEAFF
cdr3_nt: TGTGCCAGCAGCTCAACAGGTTCGCCCGAAGCTTTCTTT
j_call: TRBJ1-1
d_call: -
clone_size: -
v_call: TRBV5-6

cdr3_aa: CASSLVRGNEQFF
cdr3_nt: TGTGCCAGCAGTTTAGTTCGGGGCAATGAGCAGTTCTTC
j_call: TRBJ2-1
d_call: -
clone_size: -
v_call: TRBV12-3/TRBV12-4

cdr3_aa: CAWSFGQAGGYTF
cdr3_nt: TGTGCCTGGAGTTTTGGACAGGCTGGAGGCTACACCTTC
j_call: TRBJ1-2
d_call: TRBD1
clone_size: -
v_call: TRBV30

cdr3_aa: CASSSGQGRNTEAFF
cdr3_nt: TGCGCCAGCAGCTCGGGACAGGGGCGGAACACTGAAGCTTTCTTT
j_call: TRBJ1-1
d_call: TRBD1
clone_size: -
v_call: TRBV5-1

cdr3_aa: CASSSDRGRQETQYF
cdr3_nt: TGTGCCAGCAGTTCCGACAGGGGGCGGCAAGAGACCCAGTACTTC
j_call: TRBJ2-5
d_call: TRBD1
clone_size: -
v_call: TRBV6-5

cdr3_aa: CASSFIQGVDTEAFF
cdr3_nt: TGTGCCAGCAGTTTTATTCAGGGGGTTGACACTGAAGCTTTCTTT
j_call: TRBJ1-1
d_call: TRBD1
clone_size: -
v_call: TRBV28

cdr3_aa: CASSLGQGLAGGYNEQFF
cdr3_nt: TGCGCCAGCAGCCTTGGCCAGGGACTAGCGGGCGGATACAATGAGCAGTTCTTC
j_call: TRBJ2-1
d_call: TRBD2
clone_size: -
v_call: TRBV5-1

cdr3_aa: CASSLARTGGNEQFF
cdr3_nt: TGTGCCAGCAGCTTGGCCAGGACAGGGGGAAATGAGCAGTTCTTC
j_call: TRBJ2-1
d_call: TRBD1
clone_size: -
v_call: TRBV7-2

cdr3_aa: CASSLANGQETQYF
cdr3_nt: TGCGCCAGCAGCTTGGCAAACGGCCAAGAGACCCAGTACTTC
j_call: TRBJ2-5
d_call: -
clone_size: -
v_call: TRBV5-1

cdr3_aa: CASSLINRLAGEETQYF
cdr3_nt: TGTGCCAGCAGCTTAATCAACCGACTAGCGGGGGAAGAGACCCAGTACTTC
j_call: TRBJ2-5
d_call: TRBD2
clone_size: -
v_call: TRBV7-2

cdr3_aa: CASSWGGSGANVLTF
cdr3_nt: TGCGCCAGCAGCTGGGGGGGCTCTGGGGCCAACGTCCTGACTTTC
j_call: TRBJ2-6
d_call: TRBD2
clone_size: -
v_call: TRBV5-1

cdr3_aa: CASSKGTGYEQYF
cdr3_nt: TGTGCCAGCAGCAAGGGGACAGGGTACGAGCAGTACTTC
j_call: TRBJ2-7
d_call: TRBD1
clone_size: -
v_call: TRBV7-9

cdr3_aa: CASRPGTGRTGELFF
cdr3_nt: TGTGCCAGCAGACCCGGGACAGGGCGGACCGGGGAGCTGTTTTTT
j_call: TRBJ2-2
d_call: TRBD1
clone_size: -
v_call: TRBV11-2

cdr3_aa: CASSPQSGGASDTQYF
cdr3_nt: TGCGCCAGCAGCCCCCAAAGCGGGGGGGCCTCAGATACGCAGTATTTT
j_call: TRBJ2-3
d_call: TRBD2
clone_size: -
v_call: TRBV5-1

cdr3_aa: CAWSVGELAAQETQYF
cdr3_nt: TGTGCCTGGAGTGTAGGGGAACTAGCGGCTCAAGAGACCCAGTACTTC
j_call: TRBJ2-5
d_call: TRBD2
clone_size: -
v_call: TRBV30

cdr3_aa: CASSEWGHEQFF
cdr3_nt: TGTGCCAGCAGTGAGTGGGGGCATGAGCAGTTCTTC
j_call: TRBJ2-1
d_call: -
clone_size: many
v_call: TRBV6-1

cdr3_aa: CASSLRSYGYTF
cdr3_nt: TGTGCCAGCAGCTTGCGGAGCTATGGCTACACCTTC
j_call: TRBJ1-2
d_call: -
clone_size: many
v_call: TRBV7-2

cdr3_aa: CASSSRTSGGAAYNEQFF
cdr3_nt: TGTGCCAGCAGCAGCAGGACTAGCGGGGGGGCGGCGTACAATGAGCAGTTCTTC
j_call: TRBJ2-1
d_call: TRBD2
clone_size: -
v_call: TRBV7-8

cdr3_aa: CASSILLTGGYQPQHF
cdr3_nt: TGTGCCAGTAGTATTCTTCTGACAGGGGGTTATCAGCCCCAGCATTTT
j_call: TRBJ1-5
d_call: TRBD1
clone_size: -
v_call: TRBV19

cdr3_aa: CASSYAINYGYTF
cdr3_nt: TGTGCCAGCAGTTACGCGATAAACTATGGCTACACCTTC
j_call: TRBJ1-2
d_call: -
clone_size: -
v_call: TRBV6-5

cdr3_aa: CASTLERGLGYGYTF
cdr3_nt: TGTGCCAGCACCTTAGAAAGGGGGCTTGGATATGGCTACACCTTC
j_call: TRBJ1-2
d_call: TRBD1
clone_size: -
v_call: TRBV28

cdr3_aa: CASSVEGAPPLHF
cdr3_nt: TGTGCCAGCAGCGTAGAAGGGGCCCCACCCCTCCACTTT
j_call: TRBJ1-6
d_call: -
clone_size: -
v_call: TRBV9

cdr3_aa: CASSDRAQPQHF
cdr3_nt: TGTGCCAGCAGCGACAGGGCTCAGCCCCAGCATTTT
j_call: TRBJ1-5
d_call: TRBD1
clone_size: few
v_call: TRBV28

cdr3_aa: CASTTYDRGNTEAFF
cdr3_nt: TGTGCCAGCACTACCTACGACAGGGGGAACACTGAAGCTTTCTTT
j_call: TRBJ1-1
d_call: TRBD1
clone_size: -
v_call: TRBV2

cdr3_aa: CASSIWTGTRRTEAFF
cdr3_nt: TGTGCCAGTAGTATATGGACAGGGACACGACGGACTGAAGCTTTCTTT
j_call: TRBJ1-1
d_call: TRBD1
clone_size: -
v_call: TRBV19

cdr3_aa: CASSYSRSVVTSGLQETQYF
cdr3_nt: TGTGCCAGCAGTTACTCGAGGTCGGTCGTCACCAGCGGGCTTCAAGAGACCCAGTACTTC
j_call: TRBJ2-5
d_call: -
clone_size: -
v_call: TRBV6-2/TRBV6-3

cdr3_aa: CASSLRLAGGGTDTQYF
cdr3_nt: TGTGCCAGCAGCCTAAGACTAGCGGGGGGGGGCACAGATACGCAGTATTTT
j_call: TRBJ2-3
d_call: TRBD2
clone_size: -
v_call: TRBV7-2

cdr3_aa: CASSLPGGVYNEQFF
cdr3_nt: TGTGCCAGCAGTCTCCCAGGGGGCGTCTACAATGAGCAGTTCTTC
j_call: TRBJ2-1
d_call: TRBD1
clone_size: once
v_call: TRBV28

cdr3_aa: CASSYRDYGETQYF
cdr3_nt: TGTGCCAGCAGCTACCGGGACTACGGAGAGACCCAGTACTTC
j_call: TRBJ2-5
d_call: TRBD2
clone_size: -
v_call: TRBV3-1/TRBV3-2

cdr3_aa: CASRAPQGVNSPLHF
cdr3_nt: TGTGCCAGTAGGGCCCCGCAGGGGGTCAATTCACCCCTCCACTTT
j_call: TRBJ1-6
d_call: TRBD1
clone_size: -
v_call: TRBV19

cdr3_aa: CATSDPGTGNNKYF
cdr3_nt: TGTGCCACCAGTGATCCCGGGACAGGGAATAACAAGTATTTT
j_call: TRBJ2-3
d_call: TRBD1
clone_size: -
v_call: TRBV24-1

cdr3_aa: CASSEGQHTEAFF
cdr3_nt: TGTGCCAGCAGTGAAGGACAGCACACTGAAGCTTTCTTT
j_call: TRBJ1-1
d_call: -
clone_size: -
v_call: TRBV6-1

cdr3_aa: CAISEGEGTAFF
cdr3_nt: TGTGCCATCAGTGAGGGGGAGGGGACGGCTTTCTTT
j_call: TRBJ1-1
d_call: -
clone_size: -
v_call: TRBV10-3

cdr3_aa: CASSQVAGGSYEQYF
cdr3_nt: TGTGCCAGCAGCCAAGTAGCGGGGGGTTCCTACGAGCAGTACTTC
j_call: TRBJ2-7
d_call: TRBD2
clone_size: once
v_call: TRBV3-1/TRBV3-2

cdr3_aa: CASSLTRGRAFF
cdr3_nt: TGTGCCAGCAGTTTAACCAGGGGGCGAGCTTTCTTT
j_call: TRBJ1-1
d_call: TRBD1
clone_size: -
v_call: TRBV12-3/TRBV12-4

cdr3_aa: CASSLGQGEQYF
cdr3_nt: TGTGCCAGCTCCCTCGGACAGGGGGAGCAGTACTTC
j_call: TRBJ2-7
d_call: TRBD1
clone_size: -
v_call: TRBV18

cdr3_aa: CASSLSGEEKLFF
cdr3_nt: TGCGCCAGCAGTCTCTCAGGGGAAGAAAAACTGTTTTTT
j_call: TRBJ1-4
d_call: -
clone_size: -
v_call: TRBV5-1

cdr3_aa: CAISDSRAKNIQYF
cdr3_nt: TGTGCCATCAGTGATTCCAGAGCCAAAAACATTCAGTACTTC
j_call: TRBJ2-4
d_call: -
clone_size: -
v_call: TRBV10-3

cdr3_aa: CASSLSGVAGNTIYF
cdr3_nt: TGTGCCAGCAGCTTATCGGGAGTCGCTGGAAACACCATATATTTT
j_call: TRBJ1-3
d_call: -
clone_size: -
v_call: TRBV7-9

cdr3_aa: CSASSGYTGELFF
cdr3_nt: TGCAGTGCTAGTTCGGGGTACACCGGGGAGCTGTTTTTT
j_call: TRBJ2-2
d_call: -
clone_size: -
v_call: TRBV20-1

cdr3_aa: CASSLGTGGQGRGGYTF
cdr3_nt: TGCGCCAGCAGCTTGGGGACGGGGGGCCAGGGTCGCGGTGGCTACACCTTC
j_call: TRBJ1-2
d_call: -
clone_size: -
v_call: TRBV5-1

cdr3_aa: CSVRDRENGYTF
cdr3_nt: TGCAGCGTTAGGGACAGGGAAAATGGCTACACCTTC
j_call: TRBJ1-2
d_call: TRBD1
clone_size: -
v_call: TRBV29-1

cdr3_aa: CASSLGQGGNSPLHF
cdr3_nt: TGCGCCAGCAGCCTGGGACAGGGGGGGAATTCACCCCTCCACTTT
j_call: TRBJ1-6
d_call: TRBD1
clone_size: -
v_call: TRBV5-1